A single TCR beta chain is shown here with its context. These data belong to a study of blood T cell repertoires in COVID-19. Study summary: Samples of COVID-19 (acute and convalescent) were obtained from the United States, Italy and Spain. T cells, B-cell-depleted T cells, or PBMCs supplied cDNA or gDNA.

How the authors handled the data: Amplification of reference gene primers provided the estimated nucleated cell counts. Clones were read by immunoSEQ multiplex PCR, and TCRdb kept only the in-frame ones, dropping some. V and J calls and clone size follow that table, whereas D and trimming were derived from the DNA. The profile covers roughly 200,000 clones, with 86% appearing a single time and around 8.6% taken by the ten largest. The sequence was collected from a woman aged 30 to 39 who had recovered from COVID-19. Material: PBMCs or T cells enriched from blood (not recorded which).

The CDR3 DNA follows: TGCGCCAGCAGCCCTGGGACAGGGAGCTCCTACGAGCAGTACTTC. Its translation: CASSPGTGSSYEQYF. The V call is TRBV5-1, the J call TRBJ2-7, with 9 bases lining up with TRBD1. Unmatched junction bases numbered 5, after V lost 4 bases and J lost 0 bases. This CDR3 region has 15 residues. Germline V gene data show CDR1 as SGHRS and CDR2 as YFSETQ.